These T cell receptor beta chains were read from a single sample in a study of blood T cells in healthy people across ages. From the 5' RACE reads, TCRdb called clonotypes with MiXCR, one entry per CDR3 protein. The sample yields 800,000 to 1,300,000 distinct CDR3 sequences, roughly 24% seen once. This sample was also put to use in a study of T cells of mothers and their children.

The material sequenced was blood. These receptors all come from a girl aged 2 to 9 in good health. Both conserved end residues are trimmed from each CDR3.

. | TRBV7-2 | ASRHRGVNKQF
TRBJ2-1 | TRBV7-9 | ASSPTLVDEQF
TRBJ1-1 | TRBV20-1 | SYGQLEAF
TRBJ2-1 | TRBV20-1 | SASGTSHNEQF
TRBJ2-7 | TRBV7-9 | ASSSAVVPYEQY
. | TRBV7-2 | ASSIPFYNEQF
TRBJ1-2 | TRBV7-6 | ASRPAPGTGGGYT
. | TRBV6-2/TRBV6-3 | ASSYSDFNEQF
TRBJ1-4 | TRBV7-2 | ASSLDSYSTNEKLF
TRBJ1-1 | TRBV19 | ASMTDMNTEAF
TRBJ1-2 | TRBV20-1 | SAWPGDGGYT
TRBJ1-6 | TRBV12-3/TRBV12-4 | ASSLQGHSPLH
TRBJ1-1 | TRBV25-1 | ASSDYGSAAF
. | TRBV3-1 | ASSQDARISAGGSYEQY
TRBJ1-1 | TRBV7-6 | ASSLDDGATEAF
TRBJ2-5 | TRBV9 | ASSAGGLAGVARETQY
TRBJ2-5 | TRBV20-1 | SARGGGPETQY
TRBJ2-7 | TRBV5-1 | ASSFAGTEVSYEQY
TRBJ1-3 | TRBV7-2 | ASSSRTGGFGNTIY
TRBJ2-7 | TRBV24-1 | ATSDSGQGLDEQY
TRBJ2-2 | TRBV4-3 | ASSQDQVEGRQGTGELF
TRBJ2-7 | TRBV4-3 | ASSQVTSPSSYEQY
TRBJ2-7 | TRBV20-1 | SARWLPGDEQY
TRBJ2-5 | TRBV5-1 | ASSLGTSEETQY
TRBJ2-5 | TRBV20-1 | SARDEGAFQETQY
TRBJ2-1 | TRBV9 | ASSVWTSGDEQF
TRBJ2-7 | TRBV10-3 | AISESGLAGRNEQY
. | TRBV28 | ASEKRGSGEQY
. | TRBV12-3/TRBV12-4 | ASSLGQDISLDEQF
TRBJ2-1 | TRBV7-8 | ASSLGAASYNEQF
TRBJ2-5 | TRBV18 | ASPTNQGQETQY
TRBJ2-5 | TRBV29-1 | SVEDPGLETQY
TRBJ2-1 | TRBV11-2 | ASSLQGTHNEQF
TRBJ2-2 | TRBV27 | AGHWDRGSGELF
TRBJ1-2 | TRBV12-3/TRBV12-4 | ASGSLTQYYGYT
TRBJ1-5 | TRBV27 | ASGRRNQPQH
TRBJ2-3 | TRBV20-1 | SARASEGWGDTQY
TRBJ2-1 | TRBV29-1 | SVVRSGRDSNEQF
TRBJ2-7 | TRBV28 | ATNPQNGEAFN
TRBJ2-5 | TRBV12-3/TRBV12-4 | ASTNSDRAGETQY
TRBJ2-1 | TRBV28 | ASSWLRDEQF
TRBJ2-1 | TRBV7-3 | ASIQTGAPLNEQF
TRBJ1-1 | TRBV2 | ASSETWGARNTEAF
TRBJ1-3 | TRBV5-1 | ASSLLGTAGNTIY
TRBJ2-1 | TRBV15 | ATSSTRYNEQF
TRBJ2-5 | TRBV5-1 | ASSLVGQGYQETQY
TRBJ2-5 | TRBV7-8 | ASSLRGGYETQY
TRBJ2-3 | TRBV10-3 | AISEAKEPTDTQY
. | TRBV7-8 | ASELAVNEQF
TRBJ2-3 | TRBV4-1 | ASSQPYNTDTQY
TRBJ2-7 | TRBV20-1 | SADQGGAGHEQY
TRBJ2-5 | TRBV7-6 | ASSQTVGETQY
TRBJ1-5 | TRBV10-3 | AISESRGAQPQH